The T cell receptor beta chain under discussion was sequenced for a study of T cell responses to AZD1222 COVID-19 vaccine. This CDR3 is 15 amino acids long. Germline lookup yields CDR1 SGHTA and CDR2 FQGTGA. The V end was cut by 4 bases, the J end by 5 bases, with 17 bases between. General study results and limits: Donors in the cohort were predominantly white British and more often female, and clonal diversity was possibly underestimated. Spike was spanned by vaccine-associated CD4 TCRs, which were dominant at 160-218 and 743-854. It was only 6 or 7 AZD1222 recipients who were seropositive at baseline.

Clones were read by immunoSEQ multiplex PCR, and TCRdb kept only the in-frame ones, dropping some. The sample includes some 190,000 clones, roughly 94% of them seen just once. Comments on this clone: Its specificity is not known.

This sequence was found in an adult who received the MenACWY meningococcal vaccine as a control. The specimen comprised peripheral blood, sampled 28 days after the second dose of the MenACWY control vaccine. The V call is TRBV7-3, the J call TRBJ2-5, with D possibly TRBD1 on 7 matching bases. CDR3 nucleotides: TGTGCCAGCAGCTACGGTGGAGGGGGCGACGAGACCCAGTACTTC. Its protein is CASSYGGGGDETQYF. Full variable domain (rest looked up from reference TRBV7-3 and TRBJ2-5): GAGVSQTPSNKVTEKGKYVELRCDPISGHTALYWYRQSLGQGPEFLIYFQGTGAADDSGLPNDRFFAVRPEGSVSTLKIQRTERGDSAVYLCASSYGGGGDETQYFGPGTRLLVL.